The entry below gives a single TCR beta chain sequence along with its context. Its antigen is not identified. From germline, CDR1 is LGHNA and CDR2 YNFKEQ. The CDR3 consists of 16 residues. Trimming cost V 1 base and J 9 bases; bases outside gene matches: 9. This entry comes from a study of shared clonotypes between healthy human individuals. About the research overall: CD4 naive cells filled three plates per donor, CD4 memory three, CD8 naive two and CD8 memory one. Study conclusions and caveats: On the whole, naive subsets had larger estimated richness than memory subsets had. For sorted subsets, rarefaction showed incomplete sequencing despite large depth.

Some clones are missing from TCRdb's copy, which holds only in-frame ones; the method was immunoSEQ multiplex PCR. The table includes approximately 1.9 million clones, about 94% detected once. Naive CD8 cells comprised CD45RO-negative, CCR7-positively selected cells, excluding terminally differentiated effector memory CD45RA+ cells. Material: naive CD8+ T cells from PBMCs. The chain is built from TRBV4-2 and TRBJ2-1, with TRBD2 identical over 10 bases. The sequence came from a man younger than 30 in good health. Some clones in this sample may be carry-over from other donors' samples. In DNA form, the CDR3 reads TGTGCCAGCAGCCAAGCTATAGGACTAGCGGTCAGTGAGCAGTTCTTC. Amino acid sequence: CASSQAIGLAVSEQFF.